This passage covers 5 T cell receptor beta chains from one sample sequenced in a study of shared clonotypes between healthy human individuals. The table came from immunoSEQ multiplex PCR; TCRdb's copy has only in-frame clones and leaves some out. The table has about 1.5 million clones, 96% seen once. Specimen: naive CD4+ T cells sorted from blood. The subset was: CD45RA+ positively selected. These receptors all come from a young man in good health.

The chain combines TRBV19 with TRBJ2-7, with D possibly TRBD1 on 6 matching bases. Deletions cut 5 bases from V and 0 bases from J, with 14 bases between. The CDR3 length is 15 residues. Germline V CDR1 and CDR2: LNHDA, SQIVND (reference sequence). The CDR3 DNA reads as TGTGCCAGTAGTGAACAGGGAAGGAGCTCCTACGAGCAGTACTTC. Its protein is CASSEQGRSSYEQYF.

The J gene is TRBJ2-1, the V gene TRBV10-3; D might be TRBD2 (6 bases). Trimming cost V 6 bases and J 2 bases, with 14 bases left between them. CDR3 length: 15 amino acids. Germline V gene data show CDR1 as ENHRY and CDR2 as SYGVKD. CDR3 sequence (DNA): TGTGCCATCAGACCCGGGACTTATACCTACAATGAGCAGTTCTTC. Translating it yields CAIRPGTYTYNEQFF.

This chain links TRBV7-2 with TRBJ1-1; no definite D call. Germline V gene data show CDR1 as SGHTA and CDR2 as FQGNSA. V dropped 6 bases and J dropped 4 bases, with 9 bases sitting between them. CDR3 size: 12 residues. The CDR3 bases are TGTGCCAGCAGATTCGCGGGCACTGAAGCTTTCTTT. Its translation: CASRFAGTEAFF.

The rearrangement links TRBV5-4 to TRBJ2-7, with 7 bases lining up with TRBD2. The V and J ends lost 6 bases and 4 bases, in that order; junction bases with no gene match: 10. The CDR3 is 14 residues long. Germline CDR1 SGHNT, CDR2 YYREEE (reference sequence). The CDR3 loop reads CASKLEGGPYEQYF. The CDR3 DNA follows: TGTGCCAGCAAATTAGAGGGAGGGCCTTACGAGCAGTACTTC.

This clone was counted a single time. The chain combines TRBV6-5 with TRBJ2-5; 7 nucleotides agree with TRBD2. Losses at the gene ends were 4 bases for V and 7 bases for J; bases not matched to a gene: 12. The CDR3 contains 15 residues. CDR1 MNHEY and CDR2 SVGAGI come from the germline V gene. The chain's CDR3 is CASSSEPGGWGTQYF. CDR3 coding DNA: TGTGCCAGCAGTTCCGAACCCGGGGGGTGGGGGACCCAGTACTTC.